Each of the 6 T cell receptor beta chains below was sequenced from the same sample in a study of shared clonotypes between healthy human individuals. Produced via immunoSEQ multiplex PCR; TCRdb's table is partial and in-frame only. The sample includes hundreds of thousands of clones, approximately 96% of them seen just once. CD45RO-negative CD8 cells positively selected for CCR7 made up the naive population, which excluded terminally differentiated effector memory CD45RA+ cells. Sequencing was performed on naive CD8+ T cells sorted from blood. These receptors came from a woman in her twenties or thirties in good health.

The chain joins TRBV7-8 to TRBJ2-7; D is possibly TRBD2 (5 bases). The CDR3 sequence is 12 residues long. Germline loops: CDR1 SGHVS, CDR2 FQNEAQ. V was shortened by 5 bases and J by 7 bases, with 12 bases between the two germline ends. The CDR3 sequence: CASSPWTGEQYF. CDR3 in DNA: TGTGCCAGCAGCCCGTGGACGGGGGAGCAGTACTTC. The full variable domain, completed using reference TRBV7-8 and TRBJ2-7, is GAGVSQSPRYKVAKRGQDVALRCDPISGHVSLFWYQQALGQGPEFLTYFQNEAQLDKSGLPSDRFFAERPEGSVSTLKIQRTQQEDSAVYLCASSPWTGEQYFGPGTRLTVT.

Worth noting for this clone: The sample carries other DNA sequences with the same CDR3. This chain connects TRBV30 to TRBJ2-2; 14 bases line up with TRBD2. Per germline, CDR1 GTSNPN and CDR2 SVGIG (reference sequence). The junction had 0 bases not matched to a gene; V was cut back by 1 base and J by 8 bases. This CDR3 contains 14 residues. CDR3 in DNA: TGTGCCTGGAGTGGACTAGCGGGAGGGGGGGAGCTGTTTTTT. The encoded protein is CAWSGLAGGGELFF.

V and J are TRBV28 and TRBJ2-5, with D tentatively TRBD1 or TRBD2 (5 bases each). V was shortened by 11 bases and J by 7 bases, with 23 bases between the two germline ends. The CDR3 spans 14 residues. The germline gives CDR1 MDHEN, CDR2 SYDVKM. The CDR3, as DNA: TGTGCCGCATTCAAAGGACCGGGGCGCGGGACCCAGTACTTC. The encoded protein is CAAFKGPGRGTQYF.

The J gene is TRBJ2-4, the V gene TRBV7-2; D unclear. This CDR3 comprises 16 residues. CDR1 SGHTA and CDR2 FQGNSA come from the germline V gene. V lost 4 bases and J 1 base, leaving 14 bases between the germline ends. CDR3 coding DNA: TGTGCCAGCAGCTATAGGGCCACGCCGGCCAAAAACATTCAGTACTTC. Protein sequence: CASSYRATPAKNIQYF.

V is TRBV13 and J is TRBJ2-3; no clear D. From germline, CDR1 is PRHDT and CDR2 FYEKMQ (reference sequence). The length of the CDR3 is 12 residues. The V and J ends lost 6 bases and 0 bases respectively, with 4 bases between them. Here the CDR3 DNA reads TGTGCCAGCAGTGCTAGCACAGATACGCAGTATTTT. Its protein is CASSASTDTQYF.

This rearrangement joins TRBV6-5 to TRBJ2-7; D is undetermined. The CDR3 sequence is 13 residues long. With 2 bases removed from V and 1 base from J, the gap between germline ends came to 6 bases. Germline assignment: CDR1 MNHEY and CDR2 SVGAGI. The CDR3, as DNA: TGTGCCAGCAGTTACCAATTATCCTACGAGCAGTACTTC. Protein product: CASSYQLSYEQYF.